A selection of T cell receptor beta chains follows, all from one sample in a study of human T cells and chemical hapten exposure. One entry per CDR3 protein results from TCRdb running MiXCR on the RACE reads. The profile shows 62,000 or so distinct CDR3 sequences, approximately 11% of them singletons. The sample in question was whole blood, obtained in connection with sensitization to the hapten diphenylcyclopropenone (DPC). Receptors originate from a woman aged 25 to 39 with alopecia areata. Some clones in this sample may be carry-over from other donors' samples. CDR3s include the opening cysteine and the closing phenylalanine or tryptophan. The D gene is left open where the match is weak. Size is omitted from some rows. Given values are once, few, many or a class for expanded clones.

v_call	d_call	clone_size	cdr3_length	cdr3_aa
TRBV29-1	TRBD2	many	13	CSQIAGSYNEQFF
TRBV6-2/TRBV6-3	.	many	12	CASSSRSYGYTF
TRBV29-1	.	.	13	CSVVRFLLTEAFF
TRBV21-1	.	.	15	CASSTPGQGKTEAFF
TRBV7-6	TRBD1	.	17	CASSLWEDRVKRYEQYF
TRBV4-3	.	.	15	CASSQVWRASYEQYF
TRBV20-1	TRBD2	.	13	CSVPGRGQETQYF
TRBV29-1	.	many	13	CSVAADALYGYTF
TRBV20-1	TRBD2	.	14	CSARGTSGTDTQYF
TRBV28	TRBD2	few	15	CASSGGDRLTGELFF
TRBV7-9	.	few	14	CASSLNSGEDGYTF
TRBV10-1	.	.	16	CASSHQSRGWMETQYF
TRBV14	.	.	14	CASSPTLSNEKLFF
TRBV19	TRBD2	.	13	CASSIGTSNEQFF
TRBV20-1	.	.	12	CSASGGTDTQYF
TRBV5-1	.	few	17	CASSSRVGAPMNTEAFF
TRBV19	.	few	14	CASSIFGENTEAFF
TRBV9	.	few	15	CASSVDPTDNQPQHF
TRBV9	.	few	15	CASSASPNGGTEAFF
TRBV6-5	.	few	13	CASTKTGTDTQYF
TRBV5-1	.	few	13	CASSRDSTYEQYF
TRBV5-1	.	many	14	CASSIPGRGETQYF
TRBV4-3	.	few	15	CASSQRHARSGEQFF
TRBV28	.	many	12	CASSFPLGGHEF
TRBV9	.	.	14	CASSVDDGNQPQHF
TRBV10-3	TRBD1	.	16	CAISESSGQSYNEQFF
TRBV6-5	.	.	12	CASSYIGGEAFF
TRBV28	.	.	14	CASNDLNRGQPQHF
TRBV18	.	many	16	CASSPPGRYRQETQYF
TRBV20-1	.	few	11	CSARGVNIQYF
TRBV6-6	.	few	15	CASSQTRHSSYEQYF
TRBV4-3	.	many	14	CASSQVRGANTQYF
TRBV28	TRBD1	.	14	CASSPRGTVRTQYF
TRBV29-1	TRBD1	many	11	CSGQQGETQYF
TRBV2	.	.	14	CASSQTDSNQPQHF
TRBV12-3/TRBV12-4	TRBD2	.	14	CASRESAGDNEQFF
TRBV20-1	TRBD2	few	15	CSAEAGTSGYNEQFF
TRBV20-1	TRBD1	many	14	CSAYPGQGIYEQYF
TRBV20-1	TRBD2	.	17	CSATKTSGTNPYNEQFF
TRBV27	.	few	15	CASSLQGGTSYEQYF
TRBV5-4	.	many	13	CASSLARRDTQYF
TRBV7-8	.	.	14	CASSPDRYQETQYF
TRBV6-6	TRBD1	.	17	CASSSGTGGSWNYGYTF
TRBV29-1	TRBD1	.	12	CSVQGASDTQYF
TRBV9	.	few	15	CASSVGAGGLYEQYF
TRBV20-1	TRBD1	many	11	CSALQQGTAFF
TRBV5-1	.	many	15	CASSLGATSGNTIYF
TRBV7-2	.	.	16	CASSPRPGWTYNEQFF
TRBV4-2	TRBD1	many	13	CASSPETEGAPFF
TRBV12-3/TRBV12-4	.	.	14	CASNEKGSYNEQFF
TRBV28	.	.	11	CASGVARTQYF
TRBV6-1	.	.	14	CASSEQGSKNIQYF
TRBV20-1	TRBD1	few	16	CSARGGDRADTGELFF
TRBV6-2/TRBV6-3	.	.	14	CASSYAHLNTEAFF
TRBV9	.	.	17	CASSIGAGRISGNTIYF
TRBV6-5	.	few	17	CASSYSVLQGGSTEAFF
TRBV29-1	TRBD1	.	16	CSVVQGGSGMNTEAFF
TRBV7-6	TRBD2	.	14	CASSATGTSGTQYF